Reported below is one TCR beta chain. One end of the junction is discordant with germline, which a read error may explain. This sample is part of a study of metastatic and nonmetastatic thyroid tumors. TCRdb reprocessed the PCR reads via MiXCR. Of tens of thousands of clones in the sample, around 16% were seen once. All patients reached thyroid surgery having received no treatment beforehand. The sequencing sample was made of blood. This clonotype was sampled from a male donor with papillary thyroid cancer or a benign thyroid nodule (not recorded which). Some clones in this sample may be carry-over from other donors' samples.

The CDR3 here is CASSRPGLAGRRDTQYF. The CDR3, as DNA: TGTGCCAGCAGTCGGCCGGGACTAGCGGGACGGCGAGATACTCAGTATTTT. V is TRBV6-2 or TRBV6-3 and J is TRBJ2-3, with TRBD2 matching over 13 bases. The CDR3 has 17 amino acids. Per germline, CDR1 MNHEY and CDR2 SVGEGT.